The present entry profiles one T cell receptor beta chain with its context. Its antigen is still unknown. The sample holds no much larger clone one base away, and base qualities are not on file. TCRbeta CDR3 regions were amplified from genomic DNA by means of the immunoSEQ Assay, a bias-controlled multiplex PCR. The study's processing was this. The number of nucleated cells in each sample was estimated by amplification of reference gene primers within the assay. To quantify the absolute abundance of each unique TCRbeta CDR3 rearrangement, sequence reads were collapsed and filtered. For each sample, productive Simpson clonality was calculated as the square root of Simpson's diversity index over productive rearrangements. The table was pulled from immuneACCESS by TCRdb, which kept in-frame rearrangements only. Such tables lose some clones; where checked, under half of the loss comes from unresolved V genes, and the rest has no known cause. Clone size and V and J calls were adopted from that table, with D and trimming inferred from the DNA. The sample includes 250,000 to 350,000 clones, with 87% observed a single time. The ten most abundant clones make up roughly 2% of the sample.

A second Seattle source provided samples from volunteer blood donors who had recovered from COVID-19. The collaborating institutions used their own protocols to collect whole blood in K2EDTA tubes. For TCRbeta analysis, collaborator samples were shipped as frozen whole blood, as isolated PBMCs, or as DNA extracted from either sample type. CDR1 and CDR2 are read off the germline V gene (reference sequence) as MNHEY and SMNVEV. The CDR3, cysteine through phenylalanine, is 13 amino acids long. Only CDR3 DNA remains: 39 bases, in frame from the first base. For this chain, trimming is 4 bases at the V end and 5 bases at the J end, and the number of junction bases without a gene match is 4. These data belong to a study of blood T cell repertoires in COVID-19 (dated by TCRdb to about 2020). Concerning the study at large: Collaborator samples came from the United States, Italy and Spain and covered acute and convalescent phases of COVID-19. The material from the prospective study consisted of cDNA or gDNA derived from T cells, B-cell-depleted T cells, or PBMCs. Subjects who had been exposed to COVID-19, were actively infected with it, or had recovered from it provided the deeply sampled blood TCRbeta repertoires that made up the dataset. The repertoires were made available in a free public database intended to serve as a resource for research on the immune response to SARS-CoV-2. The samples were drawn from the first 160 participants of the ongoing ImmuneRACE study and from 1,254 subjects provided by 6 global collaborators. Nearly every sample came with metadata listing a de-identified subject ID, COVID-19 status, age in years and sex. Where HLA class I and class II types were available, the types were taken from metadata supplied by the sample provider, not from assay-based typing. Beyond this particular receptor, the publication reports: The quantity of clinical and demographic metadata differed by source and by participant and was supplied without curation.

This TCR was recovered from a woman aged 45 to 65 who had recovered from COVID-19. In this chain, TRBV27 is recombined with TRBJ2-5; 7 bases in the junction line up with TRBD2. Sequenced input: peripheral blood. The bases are TGTGCCAGCAGTTCGGGACTATTGGAGACCCAGTACTTC. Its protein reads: CASSSGLLETQYF.